This T cell receptor beta chain was sequenced in a study of T cell therapy after organ transplantation. Study-wide background: Expansion used a peptide pool of 30 HLA class I and II CMV epitopes.

Sequencing was performed with immunoSEQ multiplex PCR; in TCRdb, only in-frame clones are kept and a portion is missing. Among about 48,000 clones, approximately 94% were seen once, and the ten largest hold 2.5% to 4%. CDR1 and CDR2 from the germline V gene are GTSNPN and SVGIG (reference sequence). V shed 0 bases and J shed 3 bases, with 14 bases lying between them. This CDR3 spans 15 amino acids. Remarks on this clone: The antigen is unknown.

This chain connects TRBV30 to TRBJ1-1, with D hard to call. The clonotype originates from a human patient who had received a solid organ transplant and had CMV disease. The sample here was CD8+ T cells from blood, taken before autologous CMV-specific T cell therapy. The CDR3 coding sequence is TGTGCCTGGAGTGTAGGGAGGCCTGGGTACACTGAAGCTTTCTTT. Amino acid sequence: CAWSVGRPGYTEAFF.